The TCR beta chain described here comes from a study of T cell repertoires in cytomegalovirus infection (dated by TCRdb to the late 2010s). Regarding the study in general: The peptide stimulations were aimed at well-studied HLA-B-restricted epitopes as well as recently identified HLA-C-restricted CMV epitopes, whose presentation resists viral immunomodulation. The HLA type of each donor mattered for the analysis, because public TCR beta signatures pointed to carriage of CMV infection along with the matching HLA type.

The paper as a whole reports these results and caveats: The ex vivo response was dominated by HLA-C-restricted CMV-specific TCR beta clonotypes, and the single most frequent clonotype in two of eight donors was supplied by these HLA-C-restricted clonotypes. In both this cohort and an independent cohort of 352 donors, the cumulative frequency of public TCR beta family members distinguished carriers of CMV infection plus the relevant HLA type.

The instrument given in TCRdb is Illumina HiSeq 1500. The public reads were run again by TCRdb, first through fastp at Q25 and then through MiXCR, and only productive beta chains were kept. Each CDR3 protein gets just one entry, which takes the most common genes and DNA from the rows behind it. This sample holds about 920,000 distinct CDR3 sequences; roughly 30% were observed only once. Of the sample, 10% to 15% is held by the ten largest clones. What this sample's treatment or condition label stands for: in vitro stimulation with specific CMV peptide epitopes to enrich CMV-specific T cells. For this clonotype: The antigen this receptor binds is unknown. The record has no base qualities; no much larger clone is one base away.

The sample here was cultured CD8+ T cells from PBMCs, taken from culture after CMV antigen stimulation. This receptor was taken from a human donor in good health (CMV status not recorded). Some clones in this sample may be carry-over from other donors' samples.

The DNA is as follows: TGTGCTAGTGGTTTGGTAATAGGGGGACCAGATACGCAGTATTTT. Translated, this gives CASGLVIGGPDTQYF. Rearrangement joined TRBV12-5 to TRBJ2-3; perhaps TRBD1 is the D gene, with 6 bases matching. The CDR3 starts with the cysteine, ends with the phenylalanine, and has 15 residues. Left in the record is the CDR3 DNA by itself, 45 bases read in frame from the first base. Cut back by 0 bases and 4 bases, the V and J ends lie 11 bases apart. CDR1 and CDR2, per the germline V gene, are LGHNT and FRNRAP.